This passage covers 27 T cell receptor beta chains from one sample sequenced in a study of cytomegalovirus exposure and HLA in healthy donors. Profiled with immunoSEQ multiplex PCR; TCRdb holds only in-frame clones, not every one. Of 75,000 to 90,000 clones in the sample, over 85% were seen once. Sample: PBMCs. Source of these receptors: a young woman in good health and CMV-seronegative.

V usage is TRBV5-4 and J usage is TRBJ2-1; TRBD2 agrees at 7 bases. Trimming took 4 bases from V and 6 from J; bases not matched to a gene: 7. The CDR3 runs 14 residues. Germline values: CDR1 SGHNT, CDR2 YYREEE (reference sequence). The DNA of the CDR3 is TGTGCCAGCAGCCTTCTTGGACTAGTCAATGAGCAGTTCTTC. Its translation is CASSLLGLVNEQFF. Filled out from reference TRBV5-4 and TRBJ2-1, the complete variable domain reads ETGVTQSPTHLIKTRGQQVTLRCSSQSGHNTVSWYQQALGQGPQFIFQYYREEENGRGNFPPRFSGLQFPNYSSELNVNALELDDSALYLCASSLLGLVNEQFFGPGTRLTVL.

The rearrangement links TRBV2 to TRBJ2-2; D possibly corresponds to TRBD2 (6 bases). V was clipped by 5 bases and J by 2 bases, with 12 bases between them. Germline V lookup: CDR1 SNHLY, CDR2 FYNNEI. CDR3 length: 15 amino acids. Here the CDR3 DNA reads TGTGCCAGCAGTTTAGCGGACGCCAACACCGGGGAGCTGTTTTTT. Its translation is CASSLADANTGELFF.

V gene TRBV30 combines with J gene TRBJ2-3, with 7 bases matching TRBD1. The V gene end was trimmed by 5 bases and the J gene end by 0 bases; junction bases not matched to a gene: 5. Germline V gene sequence: CDR1 GTSNPN, CDR2 SVGIG (reference sequence). The CDR3 is 14 residues long. This CDR3 is CAWAPGQSTDTQYF. For the CDR3, the DNA is TGTGCCTGGGCGCCGGGACAGAGCACAGATACGCAGTATTTT.

The chain recombines TRBV18 with TRBJ2-1; tentative D call: TRBD1 (5 bases). The V gene lost 2 bases and the J gene lost 6 bases, with 5 bases spanning the gap. CDR3 length: 12 amino acids. Germline values: CDR1 KGHSH, CDR2 LQKENI. This CDR3 reads CASSPGANEQFF. The CDR3 DNA is TGTGCCAGCTCACCAGGGGCCAATGAGCAGTTCTTC.

This clone occurred once. Written as DNA, the CDR3 is TGTGCCTGGAGTCCGGGGGGTTATGGCTACACCTTC. Amino acid sequence: CAWSPGGYGYTF. J is TRBJ1-2 and V is TRBV30; a weak D match, TRBD1 (5 bases). Looked up from germline, CDR1 is GTSNPN and CDR2 is SVGIG (reference sequence). V dropped 2 bases and J dropped 5 bases, with 9 bases sitting between them. The CDR3 has 12 residues.

About this clone itself: This sample also contains other DNA sequences that code for the same CDR3. J is TRBJ1-4 and V is TRBV9, with TRBD1 as a possible D gene (5 bases). V lost 3 bases, J lost 1 base, and 7 bases lay in between. Germline V gene data show CDR1 as SGDLS and CDR2 as YYNGEE. The CDR3 contains 14 residues. The CDR3 nucleotides are TGTGCCAGCAGCGCGCAGGGAACTAATGAAAAACTGTTTTTT. The encoded protein is CASSAQGTNEKLFF.

The gene calls are TRBV5-5 and TRBJ1-2; TRBD1 is a possible D gene (5 bases). CDR1 is SGHKS, CDR2 YYEKEE, per germline (reference sequence). The CDR3 sequence is 15 residues long. V gave up 0 bases and J gave up 4 bases, with 13 bases separating them. The CDR3 coding sequence is TGTGCCAGCAGCTTGGGGCCAGGGTCTGGCTATGGCTACACCTTC. This sequence encodes CASSLGPGSGYGYTF.

This sequence joins TRBV27 and TRBJ2-2, with D hard to call. V was clipped by 1 base and J by 6 bases, with 3 bases between them. Per germline, CDR1 MNHEY and CDR2 SMNVEV (reference sequence). The CDR3 contains 12 residues. Here the CDR3 reads CASSLWPGELFF. In DNA, the CDR3 is TGTGCCAGCAGTTTATGGCCCGGGGAGCTGTTTTTT.

The chain uses TRBV6-5 and TRBJ1-1, with 7 bases aligning to TRBD1. This CDR3 is 15 amino acids long. V shed 4 bases, J shed 1 base, and the junction held 6 bases outside the gene matches. Germline loops: CDR1 MNHEY, CDR2 SVGAGI. CDR3 sequence (DNA): TGTGCCAGCAGTTGGCCGGGACAGAAGAACACTGAAGCTTTCTTT. Translation gives CASSWPGQKNTEAFF.

The V and J genes are TRBV27 and TRBJ2-7, with 7 bases matching TRBD2. V lost 2 bases and J lost 7; bases outside the gene matches: 14. Germline lookup yields CDR1 MNHEY and CDR2 SMNVEV (reference sequence). This CDR3 spans 16 amino acids. The CDR3 DNA is TGTGCCAGCAGTTTAGGGGTAGGGAGGGCTCTTTGGGAGCAGTACTTC. Translated: CASSLGVGRALWEQYF.

The chain couples TRBV4-1 to TRBJ2-4, with 9 bases that match TRBD2. This CDR3 region has 16 residues. The ends lost 4 bases at V and 3 bases at J; junction bases unmatched: 7. The germline gives CDR1 MGHRA, CDR2 YSYEKL. The CDR3 loop is CASSPGLALGKNIQYF. The CDR3 coding sequence is TGCGCCAGCAGCCCGGGACTAGCATTGGGCAAAAACATTCAGTACTTC.

The sample holds one count of this clone. The chain has TRBV6-6 and TRBJ1-1; D might be TRBD1 (6 bases). Germline V gene sequence: CDR1 MNHNY, CDR2 SVGAGI (reference sequence). Deletions cut 6 bases from V and 6 bases from J, with 17 bases between. The CDR3 extends over 14 amino acids. CDR3 protein: CASSQLQGLPEAFF. The CDR3 nucleotides are TGTGCCAGCAGCCAACTACAGGGTTTGCCTGAAGCTTTCTTT.

The genes are TRBV30 and TRBJ2-1, with 11 bases lining up with TRBD2. Germline CDR1 and CDR2: GTSNPN and SVGIG (reference sequence). This CDR3 is built from 15 residues. V dropped 4 bases and J dropped 3; count of bases not matched to a gene: 5. CDR3 sequence: CAWKLAGVYYNEQFF. The CDR3 nucleotides read TGTGCCTGGAAACTAGCGGGAGTTTACTACAATGAGCAGTTCTTC. Together with reference TRBV30 and TRBJ2-1, the CDR3 gives the full variable domain: SQTIHQWPATLVQPVGSPLSLECTVEGTSNPNLYWYRQAAGRGLQLLFYSVGIGQISSEVPQNLSASRPQDRQFILSSKKLLLSDSGFYLCAWKLAGVYYNEQFFGPGTRLTVL.

This clone was seen a single time. V gene TRBV2 combines with J gene TRBJ1-2, with 8 bases that match TRBD1. Trimming at V came to 4 bases and at J to 5 bases, leaving 6 bases not matched to a gene. Germline CDR1 is SNHLY and CDR2 is FYNNEI. This CDR3 contains 14 residues. The CDR3 DNA reads as TGTGCCAGCAGTGGAAGGACAGGGTCGTATGGCTACACCTTC. It translates to CASSGRTGSYGYTF.

This sequence joins TRBV4-1 and TRBJ2-7, with 7 bases that match TRBD1. This CDR3 spans 16 amino acids. The junction had 9 bases not matched to a gene; V was cut back by 0 bases and J by 4 bases. The germline CDR1 and CDR2 sequences are MGHRA and YSYEKL. The CDR3, as DNA: TGCGCCAGCAGCCAAGAAGATGGGACAGAAGGTTACGAGCAGTACTTC. This gives the protein CASSQEDGTEGYEQYF.

The chain carries TRBV7-8 and TRBJ2-3, with D perhaps TRBD2 (6 bases). The CDR3 spans 15 residues. Germline values: CDR1 SGHVS, CDR2 FQNEAQ. Deletions cut 3 bases from V and 3 bases from J, with 13 bases between. The CDR3 DNA sequence: TGTGCCAGCAGCTTTCTACCGGGGGAGACAGATACGCAGTATTTT. This encodes CASSFLPGETDTQYF.

This chain connects TRBV28 to TRBJ2-1, with 13 bases fitting TRBD2. CDR1 and CDR2 (germline): MDHEN, SYDVKM. Germline trimming cut 5 bases from V and 0 bases from J; bases unmatched to any gene: 7. The CDR3 is 18 residues long. DNA of the CDR3: TGTGCCAGCAGTGAAGGACTAGCGGGAGCGTCCTCCTACAATGAGCAGTTCTTC. Its protein is CASSEGLAGASSYNEQFF.

CDR3 coding DNA: TGTGCCAGCAGCCGGACAGCTACACAGCCCCAGCATTTT. Amino acid sequence: CASSRTATQPQHF. The rearrangement joins TRBV5-6 to TRBJ1-5; possible D gene TRBD1, 6 bases. Germline loops: CDR1 SGHDT, CDR2 YYEEEE. V gave up 4 bases and J gave up 7 bases, with 12 bases separating them. CDR3 length equals 13 residues. The full variable domain, rest sourced from reference TRBV5-6 and TRBJ1-5, is DAGVTQSPTHLIKTRGQQVTLRCSPKSGHDTVSWYQQALGQGPQFIFQYYEEEERQRGNFPDRFSGHQFPNYSSELNVNALLLGDSALYLCASSRTATQPQHFGDGTRLSIL.

The chain employs TRBV27 and TRBJ2-7; a weak D match, TRBD2 (6 bases). Trimming removed 4 bases at V and 1 base at J, with 11 bases between. Germline CDR1 and CDR2: MNHEY and SMNVEV (reference sequence). The CDR3 is made up of 14 amino acids. The CDR3 is CASSSQAGSYEQYF. CDR3 nucleotide sequence: TGTGCCAGCAGTTCCCAAGCGGGTTCCTACGAGCAGTACTTC.

The chain is built from TRBV19 and TRBJ1-5, with 10 bases fitting TRBD1. In germline, CDR1 is LNHDA, CDR2 SQIVND (reference sequence). V was pared by 4 bases and J by 0 bases, with 12 bases of the junction left unmatched. The CDR3 covers 19 residues. For the CDR3, the DNA is TGTGCCAGTAGTAACACCGGGACAGGGGTTTTTCCTAGCAATCAGCCCCAGCATTTT. Translated, it gives CASSNTGTGVFPSNQPQHF.

The genes are TRBV7-2 and TRBJ2-3; D unresolved. Germline-derived CDR1 and CDR2 are SGHTA and FQGNSA. V was shortened by 3 bases and J by 2 bases, with 9 bases between the two germline ends. The CDR3 totals 14 residues. The DNA for the CDR3 is TGTGCCAGCAGCTTGCTGGTAGCCACAGATACGCAGTATTTT. This codes for CASSLLVATDTQYF.

The gene calls are TRBV6-6 and TRBJ1-4, with D possibly being TRBD1 (5 bases). This CDR3 region has 16 residues. Germline CDR1 MNHNY, CDR2 SVGAGI (reference sequence). V dropped 4 bases and J dropped 3 bases, with 15 bases sitting between them. The CDR3 sequence is CASSLVRGWANEKLFF. CDR3 in DNA: TGTGCCAGCAGTTTGGTTCGGGGGTGGGCTAATGAAAAACTGTTTTTT.

This clone was recorded once. This chain links TRBV4-3 with TRBJ1-5; D not certain. Trimming cost V 1 base and J 2 bases, with 6 bases left between them. The CDR3 has 14 residues. Germline V CDR1 and CDR2: LGHNA, YSLEER. The CDR3 loop reads CASSQVFGNQPQHF. CDR3 in DNA: TGCGCCAGCAGCCAAGTATTTGGCAATCAGCCCCAGCATTTT.

This clone has just one count. This rearrangement joins TRBV6-4 to TRBJ2-3; 10 bases match TRBD1. The germline V gene encodes CDR1 MRHNA and CDR2 SNTAGT. The CDR3 spans 16 residues. V shed 0 bases, J shed 1 base, and the junction held 1 base outside the gene matches. CDR3 region: CASSDSGTGGTDTQYF. The CDR3 nucleotides are TGTGCCAGCAGTGACTCTGGGACAGGGGGCACAGATACGCAGTATTTT.

CDR3 DNA: TGTGCCAGCAGTCCCAGGGACAGCCGTACAGATACGCAGTATTTT. This translates into CASSPRDSRTDTQYF. V is TRBV6-6 and J is TRBJ2-3; TRBD1 matches 7 bases. With 5 bases clipped from V and 3 bases from J, the junction kept 8 bases outside the gene matches. CDR1 is MNHNY and CDR2 is SVGAGI in the germline V gene (reference sequence). CDR3 length equals 15 residues.

The chain links TRBV7-9 to TRBJ2-7; no clear D gene. There are 14 residues in the CDR3. Germline loops: CDR1 SEHNR, CDR2 FQNEAQ (reference sequence). The V and J ends lost 5 bases and 5 bases respectively, with 16 bases between them. The CDR3 coding sequence is TGTGCCAGCAGCCAAATAAATTGGGCAGACGAGCAGTACTTC. Residues: CASSQINWADEQYF.

The V and J genes are TRBV6-4 and TRBJ2-2; 8 nucleotides align to TRBD1. CDR1 and CDR2 (germline): MRHNA, SNTAGT. Trimming removed 6 bases from V and 1 base from J; junction bases left unmatched: 1. The CDR3 length is 14 residues. CDR3 nucleotide sequence: TGTGCCAGCAGAGGACAGGGGAACACCGGGGAGCTGTTTTTT. The encoded protein is CASRGQGNTGELFF.